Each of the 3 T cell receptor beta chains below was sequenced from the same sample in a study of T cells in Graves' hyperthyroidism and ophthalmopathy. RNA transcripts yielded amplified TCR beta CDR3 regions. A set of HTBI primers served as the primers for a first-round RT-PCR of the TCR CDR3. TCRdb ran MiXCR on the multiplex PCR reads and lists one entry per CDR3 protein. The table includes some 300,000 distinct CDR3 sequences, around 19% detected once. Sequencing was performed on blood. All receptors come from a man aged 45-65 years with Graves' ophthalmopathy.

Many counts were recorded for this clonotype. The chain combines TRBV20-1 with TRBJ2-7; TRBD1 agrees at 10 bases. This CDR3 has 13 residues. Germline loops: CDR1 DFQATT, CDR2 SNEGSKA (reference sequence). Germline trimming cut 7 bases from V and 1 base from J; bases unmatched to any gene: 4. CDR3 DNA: TGCAGTGTCGGACAGGGGGGGTCCTACGAGCAGTACTTC. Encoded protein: CSVGQGGSYEQYF.

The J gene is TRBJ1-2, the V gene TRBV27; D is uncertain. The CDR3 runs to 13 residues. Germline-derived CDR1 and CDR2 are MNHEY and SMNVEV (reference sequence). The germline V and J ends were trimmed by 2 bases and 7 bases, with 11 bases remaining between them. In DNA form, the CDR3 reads TGTGCCAGCAGTTTAGGGGAACCGGGTGGCTACACCTTC. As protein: CASSLGEPGGYTF.

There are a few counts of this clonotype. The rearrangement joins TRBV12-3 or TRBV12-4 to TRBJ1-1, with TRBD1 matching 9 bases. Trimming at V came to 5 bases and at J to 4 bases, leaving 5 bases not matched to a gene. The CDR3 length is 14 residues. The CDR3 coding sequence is TGTGCCAGCAGTCTAACAGGGGGCGGCACTGAAGCTTTCTTT. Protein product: CASSLTGGGTEAFF.